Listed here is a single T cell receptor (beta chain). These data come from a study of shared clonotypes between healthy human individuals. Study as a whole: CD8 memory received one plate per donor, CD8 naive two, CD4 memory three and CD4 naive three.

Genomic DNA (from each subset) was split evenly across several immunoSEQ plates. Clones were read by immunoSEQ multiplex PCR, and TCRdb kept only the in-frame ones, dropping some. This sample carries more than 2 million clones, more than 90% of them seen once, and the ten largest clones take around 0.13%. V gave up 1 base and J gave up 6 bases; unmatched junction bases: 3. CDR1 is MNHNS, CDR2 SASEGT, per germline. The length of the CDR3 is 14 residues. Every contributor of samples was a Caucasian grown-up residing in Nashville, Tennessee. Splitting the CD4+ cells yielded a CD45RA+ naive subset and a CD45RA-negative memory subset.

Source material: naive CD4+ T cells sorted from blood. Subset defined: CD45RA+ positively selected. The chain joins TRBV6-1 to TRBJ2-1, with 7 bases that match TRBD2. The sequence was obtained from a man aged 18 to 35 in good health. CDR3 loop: CASSEVRGGNEQFF. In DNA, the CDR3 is TGTGCCAGCAGTGAAGTTCGCGGGGGCAATGAGCAGTTCTTC.